This is a list of T cell receptor beta chains from one sample in a study of radiotherapy plus CTLA-4 blockade in lung cancer. This table comes from immunoSEQ multiplex PCR, and its TCRdb copy is limited to in-frame clones, with some not included. The sample includes about 45,000 clones, less than 85% seen only once; the top ten take 8.3%. The sample here was peripheral blood, taken from a patient treated with radiotherapy plus ipilimumab. These receptor sequences come from a human donor with non-small cell lung cancer who had stable disease on radiotherapy plus ipilimumab. The CDR3 runs from the conserved cysteine through the conserved F or W. The D gene is left open where the match is weak. Expanded clones get a size class; other rows say once, few or many, or leave the size out.

size	V	D	J	CDR3	DNA
-	TRBV2	-	TRBJ1-2	CASGDPYGYTF	TGTGCCAGCGGGGACCCCTATGGCTACACCTTC
-	TRBV7-3	-	TRBJ2-1	CASSSGTISYNEQFF	TGTGCCAGCAGCTCGGGGACAATCTCCTACAATGAGCAGTTCTTC
-	TRBV19	-	TRBJ1-3	CASSPFYSGNTIYF	TGTGCCAGTAGTCCCTTTTACTCTGGAAACACCATATATTTT
-	TRBV28	TRBD1	TRBJ1-2	CASIQGVNYGYTF	TGTGCCAGCATTCAGGGGGTTAACTATGGCTACACCTTC
-	TRBV13	-	TRBJ2-2	CASRPRGHLNTGELFF	TGTGCCAGCAGGCCTCGGGGACACCTAAACACCGGGGAGCTGTTTTTT
once	TRBV11-2	-	TRBJ1-1	CASSLWGVTEAFF	TGTGCCAGCAGCTTGTGGGGGGTCACTGAAGCTTTCTTT
-	TRBV6-6	TRBD1	TRBJ1-5	CASSLQGIGQPQHF	TGTGCCAGCAGTTTACAGGGGATTGGTCAGCCCCAGCATTTT
-	TRBV7-9	-	TRBJ2-3	CASSLGGTSTDTQYF	TGTGCCAGCAGCTTGGGGGGCACTAGCACAGATACGCAGTATTTT
few	TRBV10-2	-	TRBJ1-5	CASSYQGSQHF	TGCGCCAGCAGCTATCAGGGCAGCCAGCATTTT
few	TRBV4-2	-	TRBJ2-2	CASSQSVGAVF	TGTGCCAGCAGCCAATCGGTGGGAGCTGTTTTT
-	TRBV7-3	-	TRBJ1-4	CASSPDINEKLFF	TGTGCCAGCAGCCCCGATATTAATGAAAAACTGTTTTTT
-	TRBV5-6	-	TRBJ1-1	CASRLTVVNTEAFF	TGTGCCAGCAGACTTACGGTGGTGAACACTGAAGCTTTCTTT
-	TRBV6-5	-	TRBJ1-1	CASSWSGSPEAFF	TGTGCCAGCAGTTGGAGTGGGTCGCCTGAAGCTTTCTTT
-	TRBV5-6	-	TRBJ1-1	CASSLLGQAYTEAFF	TGTGCCAGCAGCTTGCTCGGACAAGCCTACACTGAAGCTTTCTTT
-	TRBV11-2	-	TRBJ2-3	CASSANFASNTQYF	TGTGCCAGCAGCGCCAATTTCGCCTCTAATACGCAGTATTTT
-	TRBV28	TRBD1	TRBJ1-2	CASTPTGQGGYGYTF	TGTGCCAGCACCCCTACCGGACAGGGAGGGTATGGCTACACCTTC
-	TRBV14	TRBD1	TRBJ1-1	CASSQGQGRSAEAFF	TGTGCCAGCAGCCAAGGACAGGGGAGAAGCGCTGAAGCTTTCTTT
-	TRBV7-3	TRBD2	TRBJ2-3	CASRDTLAGGRDTQYF	TGTGCCAGCAGGGACACCCTAGCGGGGGGAAGGGATACGCAGTATTTT
once	TRBV6-5	-	TRBJ2-5	CASSYGRGLQETQYF	TGTGCCAGCAGTTATGGACGGGGCTTACAAGAGACCCAGTACTTC
-	TRBV2	TRBD1	TRBJ1-6	CASRDRQGAYSPLHF	TGTGCCAGCAGGGACCGACAGGGGGCTTATTCACCCCTCCACTTT
-	TRBV6-6	-	TRBJ2-3	CASSPGDLGTQYF	TGTGCCAGCAGCCCGGGGGATTTGGGAACGCAGTATTTT
-	TRBV5-1	-	TRBJ1-1	CASSLGDWNPEAFF	TGCGCCAGCAGCTTGGGAGATTGGAACCCTGAAGCTTTCTTT
-	TRBV15	-	TRBJ1-6	CATRTQVPNNSPLHF	TGTGCCACCCGGACACAGGTGCCGAATAATTCACCCCTCCACTTT
-	TRBV6-4	TRBD2	TRBJ2-3	CASSGGLAGSGDTQYF	TGTGCCAGCAGTGGGGGACTAGCGGGGTCTGGAGATACGCAGTATTTT
once	TRBV27	-	TRBJ1-1	CASSFGGLGTEAFF	TGTGCCAGCAGTTTCGGGGGGCTTGGCACTGAAGCTTTCTTT
-	TRBV7-6	TRBD1	TRBJ2-6	CASSPRTGSSGANVLTF	TGTGCCAGCAGCCCCCGGACAGGGAGCTCTGGGGCCAACGTCCTGACTTTC
-	TRBV6-6	-	TRBJ1-5	CASSYDSNQPQHF	TGTGCCAGCAGTTACGACAGCAATCAGCCCCAGCATTTT
few	TRBV5-6	TRBD1	TRBJ1-3	CASSLTGTGNTIYF	TGTGCCAGCAGCCTGACAGGGACTGGAAACACCATATATTTT
-	TRBV28	-	TRBJ2-5	CASRLGGRETQYF	TGTGCCAGCAGGCTAGGAGGGAGGGAGACCCAGTACTTC
-	TRBV18	-	TRBJ1-1	CASSKGQIEAFF	TGTGCCAGCTCTAAAGGACAGATTGAAGCTTTCTTT
-	TRBV7-2	TRBD1	TRBJ2-1	CASSLVGQYYNEQFF	TGTGCCAGCAGCTTAGTGGGACAGTACTACAATGAGCAGTTCTTC
-	TRBV5-4	-	TRBJ1-4	CASSLAQGLNEKLFF	TGTGCCAGCAGCTTGGCGCAGGGGCTAAATGAAAAACTGTTTTTT
-	TRBV6-6	-	TRBJ1-6	CASSPGQTDSPLHF	TGTGCCAGCAGTCCCGGACAGACAGATTCACCCCTCCACTTT
-	TRBV10-1	-	TRBJ1-1	CASSRDQNTEAFF	TGCGCCAGCAGTAGGGACCAGAACACTGAAGCTTTCTTT
-	TRBV5-1	-	TRBJ1-1	CASSLVAGMNTEAFF	TGCGCCAGCAGCTTGGTTGCAGGGATGAACACTGAAGCTTTCTTT
-	TRBV7-9	-	TRBJ2-7	CASSLGRGKSSYEQYF	TGTGCCAGCAGCTTAGGGCGAGGCAAAAGCTCCTACGAGCAGTACTTC
-	TRBV7-2	-	TRBJ1-2	CASSLLTVNYGYTF	TGTGCCAGCAGCTTATTGACAGTCAACTATGGCTACACCTTC
-	TRBV4-3	TRBD2	TRBJ2-3	CASSPYGGADTQYF	TGCGCCAGCAGCCCGTACGGGGGGGCAGATACGCAGTATTTT
-	TRBV5-1	TRBD2	TRBJ2-5	CASSLGTSGAETQYF	TGCGCCAGCAGCTTGGGGACTAGCGGGGCTGAGACCCAGTACTTC
-	TRBV19	TRBD1	TRBJ1-1	CASTLLGTGGGLADTEAFF	TGTGCCAGTACCCTCCTCGGGACAGGGGGCGGTCTGGCCGACACTGAAGCTTTCTTT
-	TRBV5-1	-	TRBJ2-5	CASSLEGRVFETQYF	TGCGCCAGCAGCTTGGAGGGCAGGGTTTTTGAGACCCAGTACTTC
-	TRBV18	-	TRBJ1-4	CASSPSLTGGEKLFF	TGTGCCAGCTCACCATCCCTGACAGGTGGCGAAAAACTGTTTTTT
-	TRBV19	-	TRBJ2-1	CASSPYLSSYNEQFF	TGTGCCAGTAGTCCTTATTTAAGCTCCTACAATGAGCAGTTCTTC
-	TRBV11-2	-	TRBJ2-2	CASSPRTVMVGELFF	TGTGCCAGCAGCCCCCGGACGGTTATGGTCGGGGAGCTGTTTTTT
-	TRBV6-1	-	TRBJ2-7	CASSDGYEQYF	TGTGCCAGCAGTGACGGCTACGAGCAGTACTTC
-	TRBV7-9	TRBD1	TRBJ2-5	CASSFSDRAETQYF	TGTGCCAGCAGCTTCTCGGACAGGGCTGAGACCCAGTACTTC
-	TRBV11-2	-	TRBJ1-1	CASSVTNRARLRNTEAFF	TGTGCCAGCAGCGTAACTAACAGGGCGAGACTGAGGAACACTGAAGCTTTCTTT
-	TRBV5-4	-	TRBJ1-1	CASSLDREVQAFF	TGTGCCAGCAGCTTGGACAGGGAAGTTCAAGCTTTCTTT
few	TRBV7-2	TRBD1	TRBJ1-6	CASSPDRVSPLHF	TGTGCCAGCAGCCCCGACAGGGTCTCACCCCTCCACTTT
-	TRBV6-5	-	TRBJ2-1	CASSYPVRGEQFF	TGTGCCAGCAGTTACCCAGTCAGGGGTGAGCAGTTCTTC
-	TRBV4-3	-	TRBJ2-1	CASSQEAPVGGPSYNEQFF	TGCGCCAGCAGCCAAGAGGCCCCTGTGGGGGGGCCGTCCTACAATGAGCAGTTCTTC